This T cell receptor (beta chain) was recorded in a study of blood T cell repertoires in COVID-19. As for the study in general: COVID-19 samples, acute and convalescent, were from the United States, Italy and Spain. From T cells, B-cell-depleted T cells, or PBMCs came the material, which was cDNA or gDNA.

Per the original methods: Reference gene primer amplification yielded estimated nucleated cell counts. Profiling relied on immunoSEQ multiplex PCR, and the TCRdb table lists in-frame clones only, not all of them. From that table come the V and J calls and clone size; the DNA was used to work out D and trimming. Of a few hundred thousand clones detected, around 89% appear once; the ten largest clones hold 5% to 7.5%. The origin of this receptor is a man aged 18 to 29 who had recovered from COVID-19. Sequenced: peripheral blood.

The DNA for the CDR3 is TGCAGCGTTGTAGAGGAGGGGGCAGGGACTGAAGCTTTCTTT. It codes for CSVVEEGAGTEAFF. V and J are TRBV29-1 and TRBJ1-1, with TRBD1 matching over 7 bases. The length of the CDR3 is 14 residues. The V gene end was trimmed by 4 bases and the J gene end by 5 bases; junction bases not matched to a gene: 10. Germline assignment: CDR1 SQVTM and CDR2 ANQGSEA. The full variable domain, its missing parts supplied by reference TRBV29-1 and TRBJ1-1, is SAVISQKPSRDICQRGTSLTIQCQVDSQVTMMFWYRQQPGQSLTLIATANQGSEATYESGFVIDKFPISRPNLTFSTLTVSNMSPEDSSIYLCSVVEEGAGTEAFFGQGTRLTVV.